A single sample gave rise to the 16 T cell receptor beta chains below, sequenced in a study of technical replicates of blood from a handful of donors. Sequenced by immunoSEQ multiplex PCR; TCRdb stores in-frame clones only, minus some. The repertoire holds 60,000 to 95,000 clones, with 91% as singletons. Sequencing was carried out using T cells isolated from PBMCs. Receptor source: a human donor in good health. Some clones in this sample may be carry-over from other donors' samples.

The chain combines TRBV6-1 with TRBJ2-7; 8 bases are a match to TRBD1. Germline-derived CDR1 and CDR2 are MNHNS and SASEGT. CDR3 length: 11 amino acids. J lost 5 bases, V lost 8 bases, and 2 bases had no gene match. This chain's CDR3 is CASDRGDEQYF. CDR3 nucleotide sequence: TGTGCCAGCGACAGGGGTGACGAGCAGTACTTC.

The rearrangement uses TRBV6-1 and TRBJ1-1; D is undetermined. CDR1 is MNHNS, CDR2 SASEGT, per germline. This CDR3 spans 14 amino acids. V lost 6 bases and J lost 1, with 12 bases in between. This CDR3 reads CASSLTRKNTEAFF. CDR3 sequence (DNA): TGTGCCAGCAGCTTGACAAGGAAGAACACTGAAGCTTTCTTT.

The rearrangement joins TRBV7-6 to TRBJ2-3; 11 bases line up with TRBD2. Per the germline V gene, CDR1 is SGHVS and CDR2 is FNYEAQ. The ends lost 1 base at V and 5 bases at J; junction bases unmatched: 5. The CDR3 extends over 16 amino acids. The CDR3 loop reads CASSLGGLAARDTQYF. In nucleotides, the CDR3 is TGTGCCAGCAGCTTAGGGGGACTAGCGGCGCGAGATACGCAGTATTTT. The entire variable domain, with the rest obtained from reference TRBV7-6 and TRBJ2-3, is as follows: GAGVSQSPRYKVTKRGQDVALRCDPISGHVSLYWYRQALGQGPEFLTYFNYEAQQDKSGLPNDRFSAERPEGSISTLTIQRTEQRDSAMYRCASSLGGLAARDTQYFGPGTRLTVL.

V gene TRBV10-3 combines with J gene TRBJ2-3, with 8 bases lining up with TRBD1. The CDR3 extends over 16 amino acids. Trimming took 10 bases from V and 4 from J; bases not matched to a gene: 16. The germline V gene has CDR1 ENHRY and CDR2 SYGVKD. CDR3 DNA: TGTGCCACCCGAATTTCGACAGGGGCTGGCGCAGATACGCAGTATTTT. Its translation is CATRISTGAGADTQYF.

The CDR3 here is CASRPEWPYEQYF. The DNA for the CDR3 is TGTGCCAGCAGGCCTGAATGGCCCTACGAGCAGTACTTC. The V gene is TRBV6-1, the J gene TRBJ2-7; no definite D call. The V gene lost 6 bases and the J gene lost 2 bases, with 11 bases spanning the gap. The CDR3 spans 13 residues. Germline CDR1 is MNHNS and CDR2 is SASEGT.

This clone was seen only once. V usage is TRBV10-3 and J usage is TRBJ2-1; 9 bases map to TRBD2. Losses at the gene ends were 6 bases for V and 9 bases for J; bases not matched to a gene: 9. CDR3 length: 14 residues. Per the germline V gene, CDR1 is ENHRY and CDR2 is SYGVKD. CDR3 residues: CAIRLAGESAEQFF. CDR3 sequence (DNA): TGTGCCATCAGGTTAGCGGGAGAAAGCGCTGAGCAGTTCTTC.

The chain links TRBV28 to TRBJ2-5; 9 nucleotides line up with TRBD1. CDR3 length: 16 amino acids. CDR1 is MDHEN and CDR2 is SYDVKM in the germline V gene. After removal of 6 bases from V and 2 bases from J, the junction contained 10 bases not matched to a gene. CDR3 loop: CASSTTGGGRQETQYF. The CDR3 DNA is TGTGCCAGCAGCACCACAGGGGGCGGGAGACAAGAGACCCAGTACTTC.

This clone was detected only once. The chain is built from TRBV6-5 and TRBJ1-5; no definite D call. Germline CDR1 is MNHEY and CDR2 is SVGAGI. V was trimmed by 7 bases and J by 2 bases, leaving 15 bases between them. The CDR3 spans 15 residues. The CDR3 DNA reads TGTGCCAGCAAGTTCGCGTTCACGGGCAATCAGCCCCAGCATTTT. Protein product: CASKFAFTGNQPQHF.

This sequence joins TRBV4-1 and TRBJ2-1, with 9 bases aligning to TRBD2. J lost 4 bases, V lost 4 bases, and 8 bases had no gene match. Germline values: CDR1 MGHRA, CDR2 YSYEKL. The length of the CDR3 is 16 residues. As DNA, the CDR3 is TGCGCCAGCAGCCCGAATGTGGCGGGAGGGTACAATGAGCAGTTCTTC. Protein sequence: CASSPNVAGGYNEQFF.

In nucleotides, the CDR3 is TGTGCCAGTACTCCAAGGCTAGCGGGAGGGCTTCAAGAGACCCAGTACTTC. This sequence encodes CASTPRLAGGLQETQYF. The genes are TRBV19 and TRBJ2-5, with 12 bases that match TRBD2. The V gene's germline CDR1 is LNHDA and CDR2 SQIVND (reference sequence). This CDR3 is built from 17 residues. The ends lost 7 bases at V and 2 bases at J; junction bases unmatched: 11.

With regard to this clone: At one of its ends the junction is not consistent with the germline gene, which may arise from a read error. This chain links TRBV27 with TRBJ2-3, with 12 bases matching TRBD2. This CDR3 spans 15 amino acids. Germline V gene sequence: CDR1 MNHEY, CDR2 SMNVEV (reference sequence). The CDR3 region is CASRLRRRTSGEVVF. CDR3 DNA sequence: TGTGCCAGCAGGCTGAGGCGACGGACTAGCGGGGAAGTGGTATTT.

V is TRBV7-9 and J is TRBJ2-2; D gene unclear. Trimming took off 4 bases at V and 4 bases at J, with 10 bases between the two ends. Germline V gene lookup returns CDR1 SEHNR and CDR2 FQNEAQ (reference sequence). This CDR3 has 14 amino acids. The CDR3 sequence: CASSSTLFTGELFF. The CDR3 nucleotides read TGTGCCAGCAGCTCGACTCTCTTCACCGGGGAGCTGTTTTTT.

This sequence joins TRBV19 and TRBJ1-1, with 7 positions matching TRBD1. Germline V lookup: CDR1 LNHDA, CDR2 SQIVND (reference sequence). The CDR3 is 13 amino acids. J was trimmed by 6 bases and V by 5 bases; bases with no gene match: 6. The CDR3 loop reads CASSPPGGSEAFF. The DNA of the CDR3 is TGTGCCAGTAGTCCCCCAGGGGGGTCTGAAGCTTTCTTT.

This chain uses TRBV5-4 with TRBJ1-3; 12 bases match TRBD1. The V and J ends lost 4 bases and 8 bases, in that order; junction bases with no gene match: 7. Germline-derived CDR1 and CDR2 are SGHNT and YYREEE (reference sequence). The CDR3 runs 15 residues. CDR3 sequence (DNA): TGTGCCAGCAGCCCAGGGACAGGGGGCCCGGACACCATATATTTT. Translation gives CASSPGTGGPDTIYF.

DNA of the CDR3: TGTGCCAGCACCGCCCCACTAGCGGGAGTAGAGCTGTTTTTT. Its translation: CASTAPLAGVELFF. V usage is TRBV2 and J usage is TRBJ2-2; 11 bases map to TRBD2. The J segment lost 11 bases and the V segment lost 7 bases, leaving 9 bases of the junction unmatched. CDR1 SNHLY and CDR2 FYNNEI come from the germline V gene. This CDR3 spans 14 amino acids.

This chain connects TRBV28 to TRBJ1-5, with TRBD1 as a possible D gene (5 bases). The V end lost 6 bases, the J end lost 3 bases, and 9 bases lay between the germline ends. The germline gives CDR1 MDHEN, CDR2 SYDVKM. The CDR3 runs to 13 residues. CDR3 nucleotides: TGTGCCAGCAGGGACACCACCAATCAGCCCCAGCATTTT. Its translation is CASRDTTNQPQHF.